This TCR beta chain was identified in a study of cytomegalovirus exposure and HLA in healthy donors. The PCR ran on 60 Vbeta and 13 Jbeta primers. Measured with immunoSEQ multiplex PCR; TCRdb has only the in-frame clones, and not every one. There are about 170,000 clones in the sample; 80% occur only once, and about 2.5% lies in the top ten. Trimming left V 0 bases short and J 1 base short, with 6 bases between. The germline gives CDR1 MNHEY, CDR2 SVGAGI. The CDR3 loop spans 14 amino acids. This chain links TRBV6-5 with TRBJ1-1, with D tentatively TRBD1 (6 bases). The sample was PBMCs. The receptor was derived from a male donor in good health and CMV-seronegative. The CDR3, as DNA: TGTGCCAGCAGTTACTCGACAGGGAACACTGAAGCTTTCTTT. Translating it yields CASSYSTGNTEAFF.